This TCR beta chain is from a study of T cell responses to AZD1222 COVID-19 vaccine. The germline V and J ends were trimmed by 1 base and 11 bases, with 20 bases remaining between them. CDR3 size: 14 residues. Germline assignment: CDR1 GTSNPN and CDR2 SVGIG (reference sequence). Repertoires were generated with immunoSEQ multiplex PCR, while TCRdb's copy carries only in-frame clones and drops some. The sample has some 150,000 clones; approximately 95% are singletons. This specimen was peripheral blood, taken on day 0 of AZD1222 vaccination. The origin of this receptor is an adult in good health. The chain is built from TRBV30 and TRBJ1-2; no firm D call. Here the CDR3 reads CAWSEISSGVPYTF. CDR3 DNA sequence: TGTGCCTGGAGTGAGATTTCTAGCGGGGTTCCTTACACCTTC. The full variable domain, its missing parts supplied by reference TRBV30 and TRBJ1-2, is SQTIHQWPATLVQPVGSPLSLECTVEGTSNPNLYWYRQAAGRGLQLLFYSVGIGQISSEVPQNLSASRPQDRQFILSSKKLLLSDSGFYLCAWSEISSGVPYTFGSGTRLTVV.